The T cell receptor beta chain described here comes from a study of shared clonotypes between healthy human individuals. The assay was immunoSEQ multiplex PCR, and TCRdb's table has in-frame clones only and misses some. The profile covers hundreds of thousands of clones, with about two thirds appearing a single time and approximately 2% taken by the ten largest. The TCR originated in a woman aged 30 to 39 in good health. The specimen was memory CD4+ T cells sorted from blood. Subset denoted: CD45RA-negative fraction.

CDR3 in amino acids: CASRPGTAYEQYF. CDR3 in DNA: TGTGCCAGCAGACCCGGGACAGCCTACGAGCAGTACTTC. This rearrangement joins TRBV6-5 to TRBJ2-7; 7 nucleotides line up with TRBD1. In germline, CDR1 is MNHEY, CDR2 SVGAGI. The CDR3 sequence is 13 residues long. Trimming cost V 6 bases and J 2 bases; bases outside gene matches: 4.